This entry features one TCR beta chain sequence. The antigen is not known. This sample is drawn from a study of OX40 agonist ivuxolimab in advanced cancers. Across the study: The study treated patients with ivuxolimab, an agonistic anti-OX40 (CD134) antibody. Across the patients, intravenous ivuxolimab was delivered every 2 weeks at 0.01 to 10 mg/kg. Study-level findings and limits: Doses of 0.1 to 3.0 mg/kg were accompanied by clonal expansion of CD4+ and CD8+ blood T cells by week 6. Mean expanded clone counts were higher in CD8+ than CD4+ T cells.

V lost 7 bases, J lost 7 bases, and 16 bases lay in between. From germline, CDR1 is MDHEN and CDR2 SYDVKM. The CDR3 runs 14 residues. The method was immunoSEQ multiplex PCR; TCRdb's version includes in-frame clones alone and lacks a portion of them. There are around 140,000 clones in the sample; 93% occur only once, and 1% lies in the top ten. The specimen comprised CD4+ or CD8+ T cells sorted from blood, sampled in a trial of the OX40 agonist ivuxolimab. The receptor was derived from an adult with an advanced solid tumor such as melanoma, head and neck, liver or kidney cancer. The chain has TRBV28 and TRBJ1-4; D is undetermined. This chain's CDR3 is CASNGASGVEKLFF. CDR3 coding DNA: TGTGCCAGCAACGGAGCCTCGGGCGTTGAAAAACTGTTTTTT. Full variable domain (missing parts from reference TRBV28 and TRBJ1-4): DVKVTQSSRYLVKRTGEKVFLECVQDMDHENMFWYRQDPGLGLRLIYFSYDVKMKEKGDIPEGYSVSREKKERFSLILESASTNQTSMYLCASNGASGVEKLFFGSGTQLSVL.